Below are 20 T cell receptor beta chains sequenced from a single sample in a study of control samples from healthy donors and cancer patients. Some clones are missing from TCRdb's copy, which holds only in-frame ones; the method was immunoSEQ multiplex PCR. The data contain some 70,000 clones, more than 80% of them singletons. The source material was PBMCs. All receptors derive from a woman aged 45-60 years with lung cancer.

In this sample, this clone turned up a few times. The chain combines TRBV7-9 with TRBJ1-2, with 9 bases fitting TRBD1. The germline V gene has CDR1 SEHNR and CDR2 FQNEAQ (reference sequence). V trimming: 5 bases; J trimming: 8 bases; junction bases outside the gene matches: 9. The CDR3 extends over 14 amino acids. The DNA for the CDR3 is TGTGCCAGCAGCCGTTCACAGGGGGCAGGAGGCTACACCTTC. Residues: CASSRSQGAGGYTF.

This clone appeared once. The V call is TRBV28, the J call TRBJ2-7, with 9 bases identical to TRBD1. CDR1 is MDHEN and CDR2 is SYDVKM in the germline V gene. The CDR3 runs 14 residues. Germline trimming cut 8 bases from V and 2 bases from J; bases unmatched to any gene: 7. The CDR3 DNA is TGTGCCAGCGGGACCGGGACAGGGACCTACGAGCAGTACTTC. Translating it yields CASGTGTGTYEQYF.

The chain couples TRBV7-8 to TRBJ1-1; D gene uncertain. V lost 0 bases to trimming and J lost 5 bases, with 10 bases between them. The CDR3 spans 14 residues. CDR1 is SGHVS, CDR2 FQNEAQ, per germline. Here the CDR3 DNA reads TGTGCCAGCAGCTTAGCGGGTCAGGAAACTGAAGCTTTCTTT. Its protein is CASSLAGQETEAFF.

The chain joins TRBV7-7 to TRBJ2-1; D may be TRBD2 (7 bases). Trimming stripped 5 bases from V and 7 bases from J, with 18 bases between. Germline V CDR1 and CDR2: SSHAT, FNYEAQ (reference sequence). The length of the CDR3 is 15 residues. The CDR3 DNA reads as TGTGCCAGCAGCCCCATAGGGGGGGCTGAAAATGAGCAGTTCTTC. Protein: CASSPIGGAENEQFF.

The CDR3 loop is CASGPLRQSEAFF. In nucleotides, the CDR3 is TGCGCCAGCGGCCCTTTACGGCAGAGTGAAGCTTTCTTT. V is TRBV4-1 and J is TRBJ1-1, with unresolved D. CDR3 length: 13 residues. V gave up 8 bases and J gave up 7 bases, with 17 bases separating them. CDR1 and CDR2 from the germline V gene are MGHRA and YSYEKL.

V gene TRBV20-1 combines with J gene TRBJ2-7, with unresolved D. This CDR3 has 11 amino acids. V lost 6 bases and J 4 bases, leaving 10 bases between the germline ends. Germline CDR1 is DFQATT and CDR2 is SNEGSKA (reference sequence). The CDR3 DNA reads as TGCAGTGCACTGGACGGGTACGAGCAGTACTTC. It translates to CSALDGYEQYF.

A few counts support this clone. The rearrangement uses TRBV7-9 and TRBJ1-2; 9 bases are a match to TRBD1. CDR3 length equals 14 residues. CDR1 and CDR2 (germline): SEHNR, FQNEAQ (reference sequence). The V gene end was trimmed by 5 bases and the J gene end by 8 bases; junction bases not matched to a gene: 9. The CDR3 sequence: CASSAVQGAGGYTF. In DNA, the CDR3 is TGTGCCAGCAGCGCCGTACAGGGGGCTGGAGGCTACACCTTC.

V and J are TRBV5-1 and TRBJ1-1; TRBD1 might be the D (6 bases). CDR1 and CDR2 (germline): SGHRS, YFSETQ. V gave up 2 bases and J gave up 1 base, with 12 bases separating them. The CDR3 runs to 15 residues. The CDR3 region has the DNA TGCGCCAGCAGCTTAATGGGACAAACGAACACTGAAGCTTTCTTT. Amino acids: CASSLMGQTNTEAFF. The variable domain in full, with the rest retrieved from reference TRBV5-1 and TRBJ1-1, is KAGVTQTPRYLIKTRGQQVTLSCSPISGHRSVSWYQQTPGQGLQFLFEYFSETQRNKGNFPGRFSGRQFSNSRSEMNVSTLELGDSALYLCASSLMGQTNTEAFFGQGTRLTVV.

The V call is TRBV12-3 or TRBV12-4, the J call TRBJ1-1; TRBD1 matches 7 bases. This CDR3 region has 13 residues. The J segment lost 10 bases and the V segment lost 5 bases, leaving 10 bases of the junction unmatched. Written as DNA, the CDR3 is TGTGCCAGCAGTAACTCAGGGGGAGGAGGAGCTTTCTTT. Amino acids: CASSNSGGGGAFF.

The CDR3 coding sequence is TGTGCCAGTCAACAGGTCGGGACTGAAGCTTTCTTT. Its translation: CASQQVGTEAFF. The chain carries TRBV28 and TRBJ1-1, with a tentative D call TRBD1 (5 bases). Trimming removed 9 bases at V and 5 bases at J, with 13 bases between. CDR3 length equals 12 residues. CDR1 is MDHEN and CDR2 is SYDVKM in the germline V gene. Using reference TRBV28 and TRBJ1-1 for the parts outside the CDR3, the full variable domain is DVKVTQSSRYLVKRTGEKVFLECVQDMDHENMFWYRQDPGLGLRLIYFSYDVKMKEKGDIPEGYSVSREKKERFSLILESASTNQTSMYLCASQQVGTEAFFGQGTRLTVV.

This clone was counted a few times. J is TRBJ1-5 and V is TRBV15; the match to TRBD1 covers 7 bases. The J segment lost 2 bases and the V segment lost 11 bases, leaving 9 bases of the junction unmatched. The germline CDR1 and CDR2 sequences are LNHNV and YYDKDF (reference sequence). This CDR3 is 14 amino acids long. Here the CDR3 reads CAVQQGDGNQPQHF. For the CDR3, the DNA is TGTGCCGTGCAGCAGGGGGATGGCAATCAGCCCCAGCATTTT.

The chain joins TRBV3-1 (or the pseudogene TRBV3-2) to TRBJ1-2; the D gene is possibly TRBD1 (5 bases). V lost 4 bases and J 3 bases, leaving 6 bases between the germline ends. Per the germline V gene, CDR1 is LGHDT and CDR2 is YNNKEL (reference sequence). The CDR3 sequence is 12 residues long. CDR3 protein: CASSRQYYGYTF. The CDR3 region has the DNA TGTGCCAGCAGCCGACAGTACTATGGCTACACCTTC.

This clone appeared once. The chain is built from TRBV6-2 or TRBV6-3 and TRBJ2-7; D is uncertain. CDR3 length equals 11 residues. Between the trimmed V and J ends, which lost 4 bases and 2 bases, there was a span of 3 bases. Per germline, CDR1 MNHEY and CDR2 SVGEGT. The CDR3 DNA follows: TGTGCCAGCAGTTCCACCTACGAGCAGTACTTC. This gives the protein CASSSTYEQYF.

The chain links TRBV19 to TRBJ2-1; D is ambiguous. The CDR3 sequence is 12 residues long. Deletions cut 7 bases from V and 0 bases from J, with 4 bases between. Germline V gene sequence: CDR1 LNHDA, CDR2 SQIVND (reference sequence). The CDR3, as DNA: TGTGCCAGTAAGGGCTCCTACAATGAGCAGTTCTTC. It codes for CASKGSYNEQFF.

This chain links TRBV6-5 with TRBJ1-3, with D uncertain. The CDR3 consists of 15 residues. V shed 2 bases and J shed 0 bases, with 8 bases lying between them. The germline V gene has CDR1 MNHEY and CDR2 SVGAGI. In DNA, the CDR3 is TGTGCCAGCAGTTACCGGGCAGACTCTGGAAACACCATATATTTT. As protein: CASSYRADSGNTIYF.

CDR3 DNA sequence: TGTGCCTGGAGAGCCAACCATGCCATGAACACTGAAGCTTTCTTT. Translation gives CAWRANHAMNTEAFF. V is TRBV30 and J is TRBJ1-1; no clear D gene. Germline CDR1 GTSNPN, CDR2 SVGIG (reference sequence). The CDR3 is made up of 15 amino acids. V was pared by 3 bases and J by 0 bases, with 14 bases between.

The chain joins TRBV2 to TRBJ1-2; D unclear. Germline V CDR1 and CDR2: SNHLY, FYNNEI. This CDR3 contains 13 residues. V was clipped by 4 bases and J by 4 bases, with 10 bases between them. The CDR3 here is CASSAVSFYGYTF. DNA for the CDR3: TGTGCCAGCAGTGCAGTTAGCTTCTATGGCTACACCTTC. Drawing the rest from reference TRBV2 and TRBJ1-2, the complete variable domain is EPEVTQTPSHQVTQMGQEVILRCVPISNHLYFYWYRQILGQKVEFLVSFYNNEISEKSEIFDDQFSVERPDGSNFTLKIRSTKLEDSAMYFCASSAVSFYGYTFGSGTRLTVV.

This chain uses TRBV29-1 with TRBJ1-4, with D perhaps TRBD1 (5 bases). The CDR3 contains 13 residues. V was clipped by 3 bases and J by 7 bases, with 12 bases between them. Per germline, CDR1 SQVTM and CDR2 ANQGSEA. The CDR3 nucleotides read TGCAGCGTTGATATGGGGGGTGGTGAAAAACTGTTTTTT. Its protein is CSVDMGGGEKLFF.

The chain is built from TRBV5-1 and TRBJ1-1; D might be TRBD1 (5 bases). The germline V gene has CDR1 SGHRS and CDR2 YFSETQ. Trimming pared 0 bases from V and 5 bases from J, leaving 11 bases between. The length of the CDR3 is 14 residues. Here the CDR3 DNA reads TGCGCCAGCAGCTTGGAGGGGTCGAGGACTGAAGCTTTCTTT. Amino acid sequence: CASSLEGSRTEAFF.

The CDR3 bases are TGTGCCAGCACACCCGACAGGGGCTTTAGCAATCAGCCCCAGCATTTT. Encoded protein: CASTPDRGFSNQPQHF. The gene calls are TRBV2 and TRBJ1-5, with 8 positions matching TRBD1. This CDR3 has 16 amino acids. The V and J ends lost 7 bases and 0 bases, in that order; junction bases with no gene match: 8. Germline lookup yields CDR1 SNHLY and CDR2 FYNNEI. Supplemented by reference TRBV2 and TRBJ1-5, the full variable domain reads EPEVTQTPSHQVTQMGQEVILRCVPISNHLYFYWYRQILGQKVEFLVSFYNNEISEKSEIFDDQFSVERPDGSNFTLKIRSTKLEDSAMYFCASTPDRGFSNQPQHFGDGTRLSIL.